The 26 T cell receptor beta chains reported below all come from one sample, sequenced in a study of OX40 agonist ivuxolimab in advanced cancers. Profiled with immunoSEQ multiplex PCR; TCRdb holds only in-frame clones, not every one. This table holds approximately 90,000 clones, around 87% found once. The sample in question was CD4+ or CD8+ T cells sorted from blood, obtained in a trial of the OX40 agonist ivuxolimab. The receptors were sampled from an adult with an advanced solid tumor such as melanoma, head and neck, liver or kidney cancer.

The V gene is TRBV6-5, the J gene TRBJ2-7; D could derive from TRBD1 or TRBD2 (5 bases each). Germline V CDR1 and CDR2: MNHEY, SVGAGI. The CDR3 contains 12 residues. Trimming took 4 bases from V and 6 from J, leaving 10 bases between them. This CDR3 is CASSSGTFEQYV. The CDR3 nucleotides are TGTGCCAGCAGTTCCGGGACCTTCGAGCAGTACGTC.

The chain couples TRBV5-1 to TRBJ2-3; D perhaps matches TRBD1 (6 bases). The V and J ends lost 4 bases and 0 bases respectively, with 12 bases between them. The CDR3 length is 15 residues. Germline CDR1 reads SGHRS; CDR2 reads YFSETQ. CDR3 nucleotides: TGCGCCAGCAGCCCCCGGACAGCTAGCACAGATACGCAGTATTTT. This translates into CASSPRTASTDTQYF.

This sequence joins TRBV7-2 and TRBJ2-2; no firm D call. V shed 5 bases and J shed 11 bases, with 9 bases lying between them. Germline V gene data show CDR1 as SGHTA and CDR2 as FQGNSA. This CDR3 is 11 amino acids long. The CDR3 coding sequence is TGTGCCAGCAGCCCCTTTTTAGAGCTGTTTTTT. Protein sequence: CASSPFLELFF.

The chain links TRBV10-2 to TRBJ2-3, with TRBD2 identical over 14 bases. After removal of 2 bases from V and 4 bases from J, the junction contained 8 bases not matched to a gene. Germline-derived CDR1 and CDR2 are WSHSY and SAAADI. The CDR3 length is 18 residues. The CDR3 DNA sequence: TGCGCCAGCAGTGAGGGGGGACTAGCGGGAGTGGGGGCAGATACGCAGTATTTT. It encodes CASSEGGLAGVGADTQYF.

This CDR3 is CASSQDRRYEAFF. The CDR3 DNA follows: TGTGCCAGCAGCCAAGATCGACGGTATGAAGCTTTCTTT. The rearrangement links TRBV14 to TRBJ1-1; D gene uncertain. Germline CDR1 SGHDN, CDR2 FVKESK. The CDR3 has 13 residues. The V end lost 0 bases, the J end lost 7 bases, and 9 bases lay between the germline ends.

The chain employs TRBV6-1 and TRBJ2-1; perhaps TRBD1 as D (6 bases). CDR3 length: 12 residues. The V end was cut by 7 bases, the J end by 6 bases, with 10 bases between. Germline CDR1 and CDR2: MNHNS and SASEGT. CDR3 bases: TGTGCCAGCACCTCGGACAGCAATGAGCAGTTCTTC. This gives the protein CASTSDSNEQFF.

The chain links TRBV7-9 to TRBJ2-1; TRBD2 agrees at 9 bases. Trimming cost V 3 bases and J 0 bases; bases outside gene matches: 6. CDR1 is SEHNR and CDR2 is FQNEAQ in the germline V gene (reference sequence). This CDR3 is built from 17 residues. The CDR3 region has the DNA TGTGCCAGCAGCTTGGAGCGGGGGGTCCTCTCCTACAATGAGCAGTTCTTC. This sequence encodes CASSLERGVLSYNEQFF.

CDR3 loop: CASSSRRPNEKLFF. The CDR3, as DNA: TGTGCCAGCAGTAGTCGCCGCCCTAATGAAAAACTGTTTTTT. The chain employs TRBV6-5 and TRBJ1-4; D not resolved. From germline, CDR1 is MNHEY and CDR2 SVGAGI. This CDR3 is built from 14 residues. With 5 bases removed from V and 3 bases from J, the gap between germline ends came to 10 bases.

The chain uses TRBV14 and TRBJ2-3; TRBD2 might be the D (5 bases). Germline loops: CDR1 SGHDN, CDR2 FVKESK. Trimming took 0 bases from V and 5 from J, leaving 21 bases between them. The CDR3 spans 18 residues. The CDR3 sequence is CASSQDWQRPGFIDTQYF. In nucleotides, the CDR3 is TGTGCCAGCAGCCAAGATTGGCAGCGGCCCGGTTTCATAGATACGCAGTATTTT.

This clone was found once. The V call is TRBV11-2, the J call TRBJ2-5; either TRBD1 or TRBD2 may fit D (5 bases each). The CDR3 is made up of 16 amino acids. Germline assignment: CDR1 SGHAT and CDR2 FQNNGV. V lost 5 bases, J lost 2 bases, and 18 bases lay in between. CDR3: CASSPYPGTLQETQYF. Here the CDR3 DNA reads TGTGCCAGCAGCCCATACCCGGGGACCTTACAAGAGACCCAGTACTTC.

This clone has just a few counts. The CDR3 DNA follows: TGTGCCAGCAGCCCGGTAGGGTCCACAGATACGCAGTATTTT. It codes for CASSPVGSTDTQYF. This rearrangement joins TRBV9 to TRBJ2-3; no reliable D call. CDR1 is SGDLS, CDR2 YYNGEE, per germline. The CDR3 is made up of 14 amino acids. Deletions cut 4 bases from V and 2 bases from J, with 11 bases between.

In nucleotides, the CDR3 is TGTGCCAGCAGTTACCCCCCCCCGGGGGCCGGGGAGCTGTTTTTT. Amino acids: CASSYPPPGAGELFF. The J gene is TRBJ2-2, the V gene TRBV6-5; TRBD2 is a possible D gene (6 bases). V gave up 2 bases and J gave up 6 bases, with 13 bases separating them. Germline CDR1 reads MNHEY; CDR2 reads SVGAGI. The CDR3 has 15 residues.

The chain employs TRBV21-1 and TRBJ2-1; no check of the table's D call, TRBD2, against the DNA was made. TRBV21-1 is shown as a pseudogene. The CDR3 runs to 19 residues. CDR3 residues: CASSKRYLRREIFRNEQFF. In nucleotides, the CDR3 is TGTGCCAGCAGCAAAAGGTACCTCCGACGGGAAATATTCCGGAATGAGCAGTTCTTC.

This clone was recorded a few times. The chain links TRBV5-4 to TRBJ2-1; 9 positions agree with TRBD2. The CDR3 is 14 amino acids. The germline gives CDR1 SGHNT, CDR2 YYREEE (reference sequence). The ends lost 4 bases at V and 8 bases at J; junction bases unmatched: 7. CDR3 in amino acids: CASSKSGTSYEQFF. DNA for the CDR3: TGTGCCAGCAGCAAATCCGGGACTAGCTATGAGCAGTTCTTC.

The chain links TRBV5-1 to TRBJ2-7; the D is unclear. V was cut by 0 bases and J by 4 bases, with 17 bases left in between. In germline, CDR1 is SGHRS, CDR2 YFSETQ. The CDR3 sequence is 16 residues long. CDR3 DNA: TGCGCCAGCAGCTTGGGTGTAAGAGAGAAGGTTTACGAGCAGTACTTC. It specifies CASSLGVREKVYEQYF.

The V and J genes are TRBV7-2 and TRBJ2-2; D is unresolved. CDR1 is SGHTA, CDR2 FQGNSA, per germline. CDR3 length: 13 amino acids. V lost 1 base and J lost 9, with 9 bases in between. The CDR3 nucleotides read TGTGCCAGCAGCTTAGAAACTGGGAGGGAGCTGTTTTTT. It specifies CASSLETGRELFF.

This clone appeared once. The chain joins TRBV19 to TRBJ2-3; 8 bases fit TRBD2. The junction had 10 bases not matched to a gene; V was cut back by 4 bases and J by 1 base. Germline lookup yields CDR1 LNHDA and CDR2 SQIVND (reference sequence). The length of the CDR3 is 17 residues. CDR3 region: CASSTARGLAGTDTQYF. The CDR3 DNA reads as TGTGCCAGTAGTACCGCACGCGGACTAGCCGGCACAGATACGCAGTATTTT.

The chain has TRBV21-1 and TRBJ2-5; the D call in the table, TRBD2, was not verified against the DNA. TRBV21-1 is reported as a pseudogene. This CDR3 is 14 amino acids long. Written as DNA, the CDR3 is TGTGCCAGCAGCGAAGGTCCAGTCGGGGAGACCCAGTACTTC. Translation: CASSEGPVGETQYF.

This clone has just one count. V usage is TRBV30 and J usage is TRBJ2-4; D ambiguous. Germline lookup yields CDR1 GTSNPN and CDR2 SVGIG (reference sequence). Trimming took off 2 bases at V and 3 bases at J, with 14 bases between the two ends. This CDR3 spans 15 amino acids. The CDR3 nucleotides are TGTGCCTGGAGTAGTATTTCTTTGGGCAAAAACATTCAGTACTTC. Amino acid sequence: CAWSSISLGKNIQYF.

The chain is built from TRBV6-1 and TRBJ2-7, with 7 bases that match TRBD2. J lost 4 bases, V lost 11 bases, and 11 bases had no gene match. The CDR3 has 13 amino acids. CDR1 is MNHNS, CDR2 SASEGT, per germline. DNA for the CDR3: TGTGCCGCCGCGATAGGGAGGGGATACGAGCAGTACTTC. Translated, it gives CAAAIGRGYEQYF.

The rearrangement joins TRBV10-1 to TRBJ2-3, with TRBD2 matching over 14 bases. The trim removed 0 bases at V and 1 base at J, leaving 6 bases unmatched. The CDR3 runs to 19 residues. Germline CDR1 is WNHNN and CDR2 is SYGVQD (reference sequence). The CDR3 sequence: CASSESTSGRAQGTDTQYF. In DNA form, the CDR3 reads TGCGCCAGCAGTGAGTCGACTAGCGGGAGGGCCCAGGGCACAGATACGCAGTATTTT.

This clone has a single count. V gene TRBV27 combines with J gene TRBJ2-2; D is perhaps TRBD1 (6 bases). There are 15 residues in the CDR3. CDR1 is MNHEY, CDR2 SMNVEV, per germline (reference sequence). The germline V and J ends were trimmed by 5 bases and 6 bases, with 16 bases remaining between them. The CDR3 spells CASSQQGLGAGELFF. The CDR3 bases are TGTGCCAGCAGTCAACAGGGTTTGGGTGCCGGGGAGCTGTTTTTT.

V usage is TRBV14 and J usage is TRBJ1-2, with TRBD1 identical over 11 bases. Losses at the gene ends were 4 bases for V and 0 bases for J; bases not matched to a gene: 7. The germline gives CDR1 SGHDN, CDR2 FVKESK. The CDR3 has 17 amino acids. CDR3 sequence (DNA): TGTGCCAGCAGCCCTGGACAGGGGGCGGCCGCTAACTATGGCTACACCTTC. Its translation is CASSPGQGAAANYGYTF.

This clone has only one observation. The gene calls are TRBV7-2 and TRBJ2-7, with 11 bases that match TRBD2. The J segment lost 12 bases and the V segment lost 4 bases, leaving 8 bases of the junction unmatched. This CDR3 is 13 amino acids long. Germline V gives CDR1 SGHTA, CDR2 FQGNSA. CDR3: CASSSGGTSGLYV. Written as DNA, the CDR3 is TGTGCCAGCAGCTCCGGGGGGACTAGCGGCTTGTACGTC.

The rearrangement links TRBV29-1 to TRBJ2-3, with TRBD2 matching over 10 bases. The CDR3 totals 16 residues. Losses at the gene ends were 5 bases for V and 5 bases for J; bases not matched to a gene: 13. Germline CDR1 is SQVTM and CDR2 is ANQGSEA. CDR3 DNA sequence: TGCAGCGTTCGAAACCAGCGGGAGGGCCTAGGAGATACGCAGTATTTT. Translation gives CSVRNQREGLGDTQYF.

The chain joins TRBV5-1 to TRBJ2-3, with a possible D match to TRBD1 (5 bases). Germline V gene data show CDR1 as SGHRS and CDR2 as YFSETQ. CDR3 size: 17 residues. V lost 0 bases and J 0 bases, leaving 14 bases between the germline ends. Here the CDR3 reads CASSLVRGTLSTDTQYF. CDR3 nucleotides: TGCGCCAGCAGCTTGGTTAGGGGCACACTCAGCACAGATACGCAGTATTTT.